This T cell receptor (beta chain) was profiled in a study of blood T cell repertoires in COVID-19. As for the study in general: Sites across the United States, Italy and Spain contributed samples from acute and convalescent COVID-19. T cells, B-cell-depleted T cells, or PBMCs provided the cDNA or gDNA that served as material.

Only in-frame clones appear in the TCRdb table, and some are missing; sequencing was by immunoSEQ multiplex PCR. The sample has roughly 240,000 clones, more than 80% seen once. Recruits, aged roughly 18 to 95 years, lived in 25 or so US areas. Participants were placed into cohorts based on the clinical history they reported. The CDR3 is made up of 15 amino acids. Per germline, CDR1 SGHAT and CDR2 FQDESV (reference sequence). The ends lost 2 bases at V and 1 base at J; junction bases unmatched: 2. The chain has TRBV11-1 and TRBJ1-2; 9 bases are shared with TRBD1. The material sequenced was PBMCs or T cells enriched from blood (not recorded which). The receptor was isolated from a man aged 50 or older who had been exposed to COVID-19. The CDR3: CASSLRTGVNYGYTF. DNA for the CDR3: TGTGCCAGCAGCTTACGGACAGGGGTTAACTATGGCTACACCTTC. Full variable domain (rest looked up from reference TRBV11-1 and TRBJ1-2): EAEVAQSPRYKITEKSQAVAFWCDPISGHATLYWYRQILGQGPELLVQFQDESVVDDSQLPKDRFSAERLKGVDSTLKIQPAELGDSAMYLCASSLRTGVNYGYTFGSGTRLTVV.